This T cell receptor beta chain was profiled in a study of identical twins. Notes on the study in general: Without tracking the same donors, conclusions rested on cross-sectional statistical analysis. There was an excess of low generation probability in the out-of-frame alpha sequences that twins shared.

CDR3 length: 12 residues. The V gene lost 3 bases and the J gene lost 9 bases, with 10 bases spanning the gap. In germline, CDR1 is SGHRS, CDR2 YFSETQ. Many counts were recorded for this clonotype. The target antigen is unknown. TCRdb used MiXCR to reprocess the 5' RACE reads, holding one entry per CDR3 protein. The table includes 450,000 to 650,000 distinct CDR3 sequences, approximately 14% detected once. These records were also assigned to another study, of yellow fever vaccine responses in identical twins.

V and J are TRBV5-1 and TRBJ2-1, with D possibly being TRBD1 (5 bases). The receptor comes from a woman aged 18-30 years in good health. The material sequenced was CD4+ T cells sorted from blood. The chain's CDR3 is CASSWTLGEQFF. For the CDR3, the DNA is TGCGCCAGCAGCTGGACACTCGGTGAGCAGTTCTTC.